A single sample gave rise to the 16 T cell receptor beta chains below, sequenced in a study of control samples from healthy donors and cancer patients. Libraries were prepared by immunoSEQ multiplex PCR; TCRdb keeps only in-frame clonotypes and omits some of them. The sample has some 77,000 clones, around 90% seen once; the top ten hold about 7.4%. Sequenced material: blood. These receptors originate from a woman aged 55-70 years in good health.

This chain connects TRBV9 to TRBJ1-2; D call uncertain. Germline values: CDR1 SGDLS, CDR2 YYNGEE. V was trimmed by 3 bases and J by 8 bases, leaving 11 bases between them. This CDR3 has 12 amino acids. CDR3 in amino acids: CASSANRYGYTF. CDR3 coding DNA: TGTGCCAGCAGCGCCAACAGATACGGCTACACCTTC.

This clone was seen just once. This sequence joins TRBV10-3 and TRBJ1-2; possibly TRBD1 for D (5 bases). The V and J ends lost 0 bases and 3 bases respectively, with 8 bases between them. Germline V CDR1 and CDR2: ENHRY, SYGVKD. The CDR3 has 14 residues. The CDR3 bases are TGTGCCATCAGTGAGTCGGGACTACACTATGGCTACACCTTC. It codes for CAISESGLHYGYTF.

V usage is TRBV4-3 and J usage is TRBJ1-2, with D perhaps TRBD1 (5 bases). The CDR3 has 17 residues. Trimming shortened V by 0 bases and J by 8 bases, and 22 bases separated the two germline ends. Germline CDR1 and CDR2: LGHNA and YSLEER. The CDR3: CASSQDRGIGGYKGYTF. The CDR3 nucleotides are TGCGCCAGCAGCCAAGATCGGGGGATAGGAGGGTATAAGGGCTACACCTTC.

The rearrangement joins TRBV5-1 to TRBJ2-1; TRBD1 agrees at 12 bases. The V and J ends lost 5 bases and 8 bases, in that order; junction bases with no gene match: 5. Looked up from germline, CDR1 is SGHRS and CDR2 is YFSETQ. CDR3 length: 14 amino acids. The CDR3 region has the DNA TGCGCCAGCAGACGGGGACAGGGGGCGGATGAGCAGTTCTTC. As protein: CASRRGQGADEQFF.

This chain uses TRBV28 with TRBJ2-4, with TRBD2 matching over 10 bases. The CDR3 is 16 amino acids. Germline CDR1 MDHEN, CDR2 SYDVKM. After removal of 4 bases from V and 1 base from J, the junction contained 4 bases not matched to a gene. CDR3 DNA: TGTGCCAGCAGTTCAAGGACTAGCGGCGCCAAAAACATTCAGTACTTC. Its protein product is CASSSRTSGAKNIQYF.

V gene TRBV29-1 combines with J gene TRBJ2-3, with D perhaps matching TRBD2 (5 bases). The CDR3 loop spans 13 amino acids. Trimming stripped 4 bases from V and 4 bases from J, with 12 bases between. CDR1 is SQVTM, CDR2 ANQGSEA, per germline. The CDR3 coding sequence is TGCAGCGTTGGCCCAGGAGGATCAGATACGCAGTATTTT. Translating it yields CSVGPGGSDTQYF.

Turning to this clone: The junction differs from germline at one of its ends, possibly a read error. The CDR3 bases are TGTGCCAGCAGTTCGCCCGGACTAGCGGGAGGGACGGTCTTC. It codes for CASSSPGLAGGTVF. The chain is built from TRBV6-5 and TRBJ2-1, with 15 bases matching TRBD2. The CDR3 runs 14 residues. CDR1 and CDR2 (germline): MNHEY, SVGAGI.

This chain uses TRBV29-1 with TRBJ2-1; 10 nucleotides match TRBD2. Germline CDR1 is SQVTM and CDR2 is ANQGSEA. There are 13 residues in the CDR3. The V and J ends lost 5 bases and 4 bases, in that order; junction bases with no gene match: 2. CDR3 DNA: TGCAGCGTTCCTAGCGGGAGTTACAATGAGCAGTTCTTC. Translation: CSVPSGSYNEQFF.

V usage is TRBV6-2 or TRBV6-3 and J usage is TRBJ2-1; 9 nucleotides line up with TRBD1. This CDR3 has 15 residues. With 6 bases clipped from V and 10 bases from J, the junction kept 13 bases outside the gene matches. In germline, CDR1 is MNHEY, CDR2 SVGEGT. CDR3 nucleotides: TGTGCCAGCAGCTGGACAGGGGAGGGTCCCGGAGAGCAGTTCTTC. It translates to CASSWTGEGPGEQFF.

The CDR3: CASSQGGTEAFF. The CDR3 nucleotides read TGTGCCAGCAGTCAGGGAGGCACTGAAGCTTTCTTT. The genes are TRBV6-2 or TRBV6-3 and TRBJ1-1, with a tentative D call TRBD1 (5 bases). The CDR3 covers 12 residues. The V end was cut by 5 bases, the J end by 4 bases, with 8 bases between. The V gene's germline CDR1 is MNHEY and CDR2 SVGEGT.

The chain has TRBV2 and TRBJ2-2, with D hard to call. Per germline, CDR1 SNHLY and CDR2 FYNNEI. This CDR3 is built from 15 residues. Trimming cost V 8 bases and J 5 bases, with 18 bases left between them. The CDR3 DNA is TGTGCCAGCGGCCTTCTGGGCGCCCAGACCGGGGAGCTGTTTTTT. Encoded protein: CASGLLGAQTGELFF.

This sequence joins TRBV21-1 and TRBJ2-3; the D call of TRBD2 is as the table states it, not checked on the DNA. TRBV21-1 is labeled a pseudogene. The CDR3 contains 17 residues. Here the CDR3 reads CASSYDPGLASTDTQYF. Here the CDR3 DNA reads TGTGCCAGCAGCTACGACCCGGGACTAGCTAGCACAGATACGCAGTATTTT.

CDR3 sequence (DNA): TGTGCCAGCAGCTTAGGGGCGCTACTAGCGGCGGATACCTACGAGCAGTACTTC. Amino acids: CASSLGALLAADTYEQYF. The chain recombines TRBV13 with TRBJ2-7; 8 bases agree with TRBD2. Germline V gives CDR1 PRHDT, CDR2 FYEKMQ (reference sequence). V shed 0 bases, J shed 2 bases, and the junction held 12 bases outside the gene matches. CDR3 length: 18 residues.

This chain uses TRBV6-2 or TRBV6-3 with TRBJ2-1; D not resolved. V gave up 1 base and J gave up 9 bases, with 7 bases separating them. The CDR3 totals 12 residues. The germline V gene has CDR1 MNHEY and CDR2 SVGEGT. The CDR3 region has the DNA TGTGCCAGCAGTTACTGGCCGGGTGAGCAGTTCTTC. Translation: CASSYWPGEQFF.

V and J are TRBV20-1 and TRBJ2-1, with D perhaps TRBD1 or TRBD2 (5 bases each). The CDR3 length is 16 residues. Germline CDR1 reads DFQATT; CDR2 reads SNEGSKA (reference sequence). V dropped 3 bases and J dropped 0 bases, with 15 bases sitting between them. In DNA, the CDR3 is TGCAGTGCTAGTGTTGGGACGGCAAGCTCCTACAATGAGCAGTTCTTC. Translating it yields CSASVGTASSYNEQFF.

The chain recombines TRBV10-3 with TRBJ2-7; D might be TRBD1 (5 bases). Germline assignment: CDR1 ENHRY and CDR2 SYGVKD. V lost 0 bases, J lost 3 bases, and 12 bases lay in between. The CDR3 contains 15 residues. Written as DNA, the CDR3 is TGTGCCATCAGTGAGTCGATGCTAGGGGTCTACGAGCAGTACTTC. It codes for CAISESMLGVYEQYF.